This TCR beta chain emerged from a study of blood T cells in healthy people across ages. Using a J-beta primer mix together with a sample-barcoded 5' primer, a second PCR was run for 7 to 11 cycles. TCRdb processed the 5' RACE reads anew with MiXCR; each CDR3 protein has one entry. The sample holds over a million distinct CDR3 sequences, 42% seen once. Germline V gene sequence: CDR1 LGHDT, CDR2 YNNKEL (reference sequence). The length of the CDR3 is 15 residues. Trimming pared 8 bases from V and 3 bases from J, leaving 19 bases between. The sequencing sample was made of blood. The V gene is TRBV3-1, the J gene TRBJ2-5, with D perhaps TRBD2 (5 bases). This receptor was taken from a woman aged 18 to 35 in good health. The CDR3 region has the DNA TGTGCCAGCCAGGCGAGGGAAGATTTTGAAGAGACCCAGTACTTC. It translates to CASQAREDFEETQYF.